The following is a T cell receptor beta chain sequence with its context. This clone has a handful of counts. No antigen is known for it. It has no much larger one-base neighbor in the sample; base qualities were not kept. V is pared back by 6 bases and J by 2 bases, with 10 bases lying between the germline termini. Per the germline V gene, MDHEN is the CDR1 and SYDVKM is the CDR2. From the cysteine through the phenylalanine, the CDR3 covers 13 amino acids. Just the 39-base CDR3 DNA is kept, in frame starting at base 1. Participants in the prospective study were enrolled through a virtual design, were aged about 18 to 100 years, and lived in about 25 United States geographic areas. In the prospective study, cohorts were assigned on the basis of participant-reported clinical history obtained from a screening survey and a study questionnaire. In the prospective study, mobile phlebotomists collected whole blood, serum and a nasopharyngeal or oropharyngeal swab from each participant. Additional blood draws and questionnaires over an approximately 2-month period could optionally be provided by prospective study participants. Before DNA extraction, prospective study blood samples were shipped either frozen or at room temperature.

This record belongs to a study of blood T cell repertoires in COVID-19 (dated by TCRdb to the early 2020s). About the study as a whole: Recovered participants in ImmuneRACE Cohort 3 were defined by two consecutive negative NP/OP PCR tests, clearance by a healthcare professional, or resolution of symptoms. Where available, HLA class I and class II types were taken from metadata supplied by the sample provider and were not determined by assay-based typing. A freely available public database, intended as a resource for researchers studying the immune response to SARS-CoV-2, is where the repertoires were released. The collaborator samples originated in the United States, Italy and Spain and spanned the acute and convalescent phases of COVID-19. The dataset comprised deeply sampled blood TCRbeta repertoires from subjects exposed to, actively infected with, or recovered from COVID-19. The prospective study material was composed of cDNA or gDNA derived from T cells, B-cell-depleted T cells, or PBMCs. A de-identified subject ID, COVID-19 status, age in years and sex were almost always included in the sample metadata. Samples came from the ongoing ImmuneRACE study (first 160 participants) plus 1,254 subjects from 6 global collaborators.

What the study reported, not specific to this receptor: How much clinical and demographic metadata was included differed by source and by participant, and the metadata was provided uncurated.

TCRbeta CDR3 regions were amplified from genomic DNA by means of the immunoSEQ Assay, a bias-controlled multiplex PCR. In the original analysis: The number of nucleated cells in each sample was estimated from the amplification of reference gene primers within the assay. Sequence reads were collapsed and filtered to measure the absolute abundance of every unique TCRbeta CDR3 rearrangement. For each sample, productive Simpson clonality was calculated as the square root of Simpson's diversity index across productive rearrangements. Not all clones reach the TCRdb copy of this immuneACCESS table, which keeps in-frame sequences only. Checked studies attribute under half of the gap to unresolved V genes and leave the rest unexplained. V, J and clone size are those of that table, while D and trimming were read from the DNA. The sample table contains hundreds of thousands of clones; only one count was recorded for 85% to 90% of them. Clones ranked in the top ten supply approximately 2.8% of the sample.

The rearrangement combines TRBV28 with TRBJ1-2; no D gene call is confident. This receptor was identified in a woman aged 50 to 60 in a cohort exposed to, infected with or recovered from COVID-19 (not recorded which). The sequencing sample was made of PBMCs or T cells enriched from blood (not recorded which). The CDR3 corresponds to CASRLDGNYGYTF. The sequence in DNA is TGTGCCAGCAGGTTAGACGGGAACTATGGCTACACCTTC.